This T cell receptor beta chain was obtained from a study of beta chain features in type 1 diabetes. All of the isolated RNA was reverse transcribed, so expressed TCRB transcripts were sequenced. Sequencing was performed with immunoSEQ multiplex PCR; in TCRdb, only in-frame clones are kept and a portion is missing. The sample carries about 320,000 clones, roughly 15% recorded once. This clone was seen a few times. Its antigen is unknown. Overall study results and limits: HLA influence on TCRB rearrangement stayed unresolved here.

Germline V gives CDR1 SGHDN, CDR2 FVKESK. The CDR3 covers 13 residues. V dropped 5 bases and J dropped 5; count of bases not matched to a gene: 5. This chain joins TRBV14 and TRBJ1-1; 7 positions match TRBD1. This clonotype was sampled from a man under 40 in good health. The sample taken for sequencing was central memory CD4+ T cells from blood. CDR3 protein: CASSRDRGTEAFF. The CDR3 DNA sequence: TGTGCCAGCAGCAGGGACAGAGGGACTGAAGCTTTCTTT.